These T cell receptor beta chains were read from a single sample in a study of cytomegalovirus exposure and HLA in healthy donors. This table comes from immunoSEQ multiplex PCR, and its TCRdb copy is limited to in-frame clones, with some not included. The table lists roughly 150,000 clones, roughly 80% of them singletons, with 10% to 12% in the top ten. The sequencing input was PBMCs. These receptor sequences come from a man between 18 and 29 years old in good health and CMV-seropositive. Each CDR3 is given with its conserved first and last residue. D genes are given only for firm matches. Expanded clones are given a class, and other clones once, few, many or no size at all.

j_gene: TRBJ2-5; v_gene: TRBV14; d_gene: TRBD2; abundance: NA; CDR3nt: TGTGCCAGCAGCCAAGATCGTACAGGCGGGGGGGAGACCCAGTACTTC; CDR3aa: CASSQDRTGGGETQYF
j_gene: TRBJ2-7; v_gene: TRBV6-5; d_gene: NA; abundance: few; CDR3nt: TGTGCCAGCAGCCCCACCTACGAGCAGTACTTC; CDR3aa: CASSPTYEQYF
j_gene: TRBJ1-4; v_gene: TRBV30; d_gene: NA; abundance: NA; CDR3nt: TGTGCCTGGAGCCAGGTGGGCCTTGGTGAAAAACTGTTTTTT; CDR3aa: CAWSQVGLGEKLFF
j_gene: TRBJ1-2; v_gene: TRBV5-6; d_gene: NA; abundance: NA; CDR3nt: TGTGCCAGCAGCTTGGCTAGCGAGAGCTACTATGGCTACACCTTC; CDR3aa: CASSLASESYYGYTF
j_gene: TRBJ1-1; v_gene: TRBV9; d_gene: NA; abundance: NA; CDR3nt: TGTGCCAGCAGCGCCAGGGTGAACACTGAAGCTTTCTTT; CDR3aa: CASSARVNTEAFF
j_gene: TRBJ2-3; v_gene: TRBV6-1; d_gene: NA; abundance: once; CDR3nt: TGTGCCAGCTTGGGGGGAGGTTACACAGATACGCAGTATTTT; CDR3aa: CASLGGGYTDTQYF
j_gene: TRBJ1-1; v_gene: TRBV7-6; d_gene: TRBD1; abundance: few; CDR3nt: TGTGCCAGCAGCCTGGGGACAGGGACGAACACTGAAGCTTTCTTT; CDR3aa: CASSLGTGTNTEAFF
j_gene: TRBJ2-1; v_gene: TRBV2; d_gene: NA; abundance: NA; CDR3nt: TGTGCCAGCATGATTCGGACTGGCTACAATGAGCAGTTCTTC; CDR3aa: CASMIRTGYNEQFF
j_gene: TRBJ2-1; v_gene: TRBV28; d_gene: TRBD2; abundance: NA; CDR3nt: TGTGCCAGCAGTTCACCTAGCGGGAGCTACAATGAGCAGTTCTTC; CDR3aa: CASSSPSGSYNEQFF
j_gene: TRBJ2-1; v_gene: TRBV7-3; d_gene: NA; abundance: once; CDR3nt: TGTGCCAGCAGCCCCCACGCAGTACGACACTACAATGAGCAGTTCTTC; CDR3aa: CASSPHAVRHYNEQFF
j_gene: TRBJ2-1; v_gene: TRBV29-1; d_gene: NA; abundance: NA; CDR3nt: TGCAGCGTTGTTTCCCCGGGAGATTCCTACAATGAGCAGTTCTTC; CDR3aa: CSVVSPGDSYNEQFF
j_gene: TRBJ2-7; v_gene: TRBV5-1; d_gene: NA; abundance: NA; CDR3nt: TGCGCCAGCAGCTTGAACTTGTACGAGCAGTACTTC; CDR3aa: CASSLNLYEQYF
j_gene: TRBJ1-5; v_gene: TRBV29-1; d_gene: TRBD1; abundance: NA; CDR3nt: TGCAGCGTGGGACAGAACAATCAGCCCCAGCATTTT; CDR3aa: CSVGQNNQPQHF
j_gene: TRBJ1-3; v_gene: TRBV28; d_gene: TRBD1; abundance: NA; CDR3nt: TGTGCCAGCAGCGAATCGGACAGGGCTGGAAACACCATATATTTT; CDR3aa: CASSESDRAGNTIYF
j_gene: TRBJ1-1; v_gene: TRBV7-3; d_gene: TRBD1; abundance: NA; CDR3nt: TGTGCCAGCAGCATCACAGGGGGCGCGGTGAACACTGAAGCTTTCTTT; CDR3aa: CASSITGGAVNTEAFF
j_gene: TRBJ1-6; v_gene: TRBV7-8; d_gene: NA; abundance: few; CDR3nt: TGTGCCAGCAGCTTAGATAGGGCAGGGGTAAATTCACCCCTCCACTTT; CDR3aa: CASSLDRAGVNSPLHF
j_gene: TRBJ2-1; v_gene: TRBV7-2; d_gene: TRBD1; abundance: NA; CDR3nt: TGTGCCAGCAGCTTAAGGGGCAGGGGGACCTCCTACAATGAGCAGTTCTTC; CDR3aa: CASSLRGRGTSYNEQFF
j_gene: TRBJ1-5; v_gene: TRBV7-2; d_gene: TRBD1; abundance: NA; CDR3nt: TGTGCCAGCAGCTTCGCGGGACAGGGCGGCAATCAGCCCCAGCATTTT; CDR3aa: CASSFAGQGGNQPQHF
j_gene: TRBJ1-2; v_gene: TRBV9; d_gene: NA; abundance: NA; CDR3nt: TGTGCCAGCAGCCGGAGGGGGGGTACCTATGGCTACACCTTC; CDR3aa: CASSRRGGTYGYTF
j_gene: TRBJ1-1; v_gene: TRBV6-5; d_gene: TRBD1; abundance: NA; CDR3nt: TGTGCCAGCAGTCCGAGGACAGGGGAAACTGAAGCTTTCTTT; CDR3aa: CASSPRTGETEAFF
j_gene: TRBJ2-5; v_gene: TRBV5-1; d_gene: NA; abundance: once; CDR3nt: TGCGCCAGCAGCTTGGTAGCGGCTCAAGAGACCCAGTACTTC; CDR3aa: CASSLVAAQETQYF
j_gene: TRBJ2-1; v_gene: TRBV28; d_gene: NA; abundance: NA; CDR3nt: TGTGCCAGCACCCAACTGGGAGGTTCCTACAATGAGCAGTTCTTC; CDR3aa: CASTQLGGSYNEQFF
j_gene: TRBJ1-5; v_gene: TRBV10-2; d_gene: TRBD1; abundance: NA; CDR3nt: TGCGCCAGCAGTGGACAGGGGGATCAGCCCCAGCATTTT; CDR3aa: CASSGQGDQPQHF
j_gene: TRBJ2-7; v_gene: TRBV21-1; d_gene: NA; abundance: NA; CDR3nt: TGTGCCAGCAGCATCTCCGGGACAGAGGCCTACGAGCAGTACTTC; CDR3aa: CASSISGTEAYEQYF
j_gene: TRBJ2-1; v_gene: TRBV28; d_gene: NA; abundance: NA; CDR3nt: TGTGCCAGCAGCCGTAGGCCATCAGCCGGTGACAACAATGAGCAGTTCTTC; CDR3aa: CASSRRPSAGDNNEQFF
j_gene: TRBJ2-7; v_gene: TRBV27; d_gene: TRBD2; abundance: NA; CDR3nt: TGTGCCAGCAGTCACACTAGCGGGGTCCAATTCGAGCAGTACTTC; CDR3aa: CASSHTSGVQFEQYF
j_gene: TRBJ1-5; v_gene: TRBV18; d_gene: TRBD1; abundance: NA; CDR3nt: TGTGCCAGCTTACAGGGGTTGAATCAGCCCCAGCATTTT; CDR3aa: CASLQGLNQPQHF
j_gene: TRBJ1-6; v_gene: TRBV6-5; d_gene: NA; abundance: once; CDR3nt: TGTGCCAGCAGGGAGGTCCTGGCAGATTCACCCCTCCACTTT; CDR3aa: CASREVLADSPLHF
j_gene: TRBJ1-1; v_gene: TRBV19; d_gene: NA; abundance: NA; CDR3nt: TGTGCCAGTAGTATCAGTGTAGGACAATGGAACACTGAAGCTTTCTTT; CDR3aa: CASSISVGQWNTEAFF
j_gene: TRBJ2-7; v_gene: TRBV11-1; d_gene: TRBD2; abundance: once; CDR3nt: TGTGCCAGCAGCCACCTTAGCGGGAGTAGCGAGCAGTACTTC; CDR3aa: CASSHLSGSSEQYF
j_gene: TRBJ1-5; v_gene: TRBV10-3; d_gene: NA; abundance: NA; CDR3nt: TGTGCCATCAGTGAGTCGAAGGGGGAAAATCAGCCCCAGCATTTT; CDR3aa: CAISESKGENQPQHF
j_gene: TRBJ2-1; v_gene: TRBV5-1; d_gene: TRBD2; abundance: NA; CDR3nt: TGCGCCAGCAGCCCTTCGCTAGCGGGAGCTTACAATGAGCAGTTCTTC; CDR3aa: CASSPSLAGAYNEQFF
j_gene: TRBJ2-1; v_gene: TRBV7-9; d_gene: TRBD2; abundance: NA; CDR3nt: TGTGCCAGCAGCTTATTACCGCTAGCGGGAGACAATGAGCAGTTCTTC; CDR3aa: CASSLLPLAGDNEQFF
j_gene: TRBJ1-4; v_gene: TRBV16; d_gene: TRBD1; abundance: NA; CDR3nt: TGTGCCAGCAGCCCGTATCTGACAGGGGCTGGGAAACTGTTTTTT; CDR3aa: CASSPYLTGAGKLFF
j_gene: TRBJ1-1; v_gene: TRBV5-1; d_gene: NA; abundance: few; CDR3nt: TGCGCCAGCAGCTTGACAGCGAACACTGAAGCTTTCTTT; CDR3aa: CASSLTANTEAFF
j_gene: TRBJ2-5; v_gene: TRBV25-1; d_gene: TRBD2; abundance: NA; CDR3nt: TGTGCCAGCAGTGGCCCGTGGGGGGGAGGGCCCTGGGAGACCCAGTACTTC; CDR3aa: CASSGPWGGGPWETQYF
j_gene: TRBJ2-1; v_gene: TRBV5-1; d_gene: NA; abundance: NA; CDR3nt: TGCGCCAGCAGCTTGGCCCCAGTTGGCAGCGGCAATGAGCAGTTCTTC; CDR3aa: CASSLAPVGSGNEQFF
j_gene: TRBJ2-1; v_gene: TRBV5-1; d_gene: TRBD1; abundance: NA; CDR3nt: TGCGCCAGCAGCTTGGCCGCAACAGGGGCCGCCCTCGAGCAGTTCTTC; CDR3aa: CASSLAATGAALEQFF
j_gene: TRBJ2-1; v_gene: TRBV30; d_gene: NA; abundance: NA; CDR3nt: TGTGCCTGGGAGGGGAGCGGGCTGACCCCTTTTCCCAGCGTCTACAATGAGCAGTTCTTC; CDR3aa: CAWEGSGLTPFPSVYNEQFF
j_gene: TRBJ1-5; v_gene: TRBV7-9; d_gene: NA; abundance: NA; CDR3nt: TGTGCCAGCAGCTTAGGGGGAGGCCTTGGTAGCAATCAGCCCCAGCATTTT; CDR3aa: CASSLGGGLGSNQPQHF
j_gene: TRBJ2-1; v_gene: TRBV7-8; d_gene: TRBD2; abundance: few; CDR3nt: TGTGCCAGCAGCCCCAGGGGACTAGAGAGTTCCTACAATGAGCAGTTCTTC; CDR3aa: CASSPRGLESSYNEQFF
j_gene: TRBJ1-5; v_gene: TRBV28; d_gene: NA; abundance: NA; CDR3nt: TGTGCCAGCAGTTTAGGTACAGGGTTTCAGCCCCAGCATTTT; CDR3aa: CASSLGTGFQPQHF
j_gene: TRBJ2-2; v_gene: TRBV5-1; d_gene: NA; abundance: NA; CDR3nt: TGCGCCAGCAGCTTAGAGGGGGCCGGGGAGCTGTTTTTT; CDR3aa: CASSLEGAGELFF
j_gene: TRBJ1-1; v_gene: TRBV7-9; d_gene: NA; abundance: NA; CDR3nt: TGTGCCAGCAGCTTAGTGGGCAGTCTTGAAGCTTTCTTT; CDR3aa: CASSLVGSLEAFF
j_gene: TRBJ2-4; v_gene: TRBV9; d_gene: TRBD1; abundance: NA; CDR3nt: TGTGCCAGCAGCGGCAGGGGGCAGGCCAAAAACATTCAGTACTTC; CDR3aa: CASSGRGQAKNIQYF
j_gene: TRBJ1-2; v_gene: TRBV15; d_gene: NA; abundance: NA; CDR3nt: TGTGCCACCCGTGACACCCGATACTATGGCTACACCTTC; CDR3aa: CATRDTRYYGYTF